Below are 13 T cell receptor beta chains sequenced from a single sample in a study of blood T cell repertoires in COVID-19. Here immunoSEQ multiplex PCR was the method, and the copy in TCRdb shows in-frame clones only, minus some. Of under 300,000 clones listed, about 86% are singletons. The sequenced sample consisted of peripheral blood. The receptors derive from a man aged 55-75 years with acute or convalescent COVID-19.

The chain joins TRBV6-1 to TRBJ1-3; unclear D gene. V lost 2 bases to trimming and J lost 2 bases, with 13 bases between them. This CDR3 has 16 amino acids. Germline V CDR1 and CDR2: MNHNS, SASEGT. CDR3: CASSESVTRAGNTIYF. CDR3 sequence (DNA): TGTGCCAGCAGTGAATCCGTGACGAGGGCTGGAAACACCATATATTTT.

This chain uses TRBV28 with TRBJ1-1, with TRBD1 matching over 7 bases. CDR1 and CDR2 from the germline V gene are MDHEN and SYDVKM. This CDR3 spans 16 amino acids. After removal of 7 bases from V and 0 bases from J, the junction contained 11 bases not matched to a gene. The CDR3 coding sequence is TGTGCCAGCACCATAGGCCGACAGGGCATGAACACTGAAGCTTTCTTT. Translation gives CASTIGRQGMNTEAFF.

The table lists this clone with a count of one. The chain couples TRBV7-3 to TRBJ1-2; 10 bases map to TRBD1. With V trimmed by 5 bases and J by 8 bases, 11 bases remained unmatched. Per the germline V gene, CDR1 is SGHTA and CDR2 is FQGTGA. The CDR3 loop spans 15 amino acids. CDR3 bases: TGTGCCAGCAGCCAAAGACAGGGGGCCTACGGGGGCTACACCTTC. Protein: CASSQRQGAYGGYTF. Filled out from reference TRBV7-3 and TRBJ1-2, the complete variable domain reads GAGVSQTPSNKVTEKGKYVELRCDPISGHTALYWYRQSLGQGPEFLIYFQGTGAADDSGLPNDRFFAVRPEGSVSTLKIQRTERGDSAVYLCASSQRQGAYGGYTFGSGTRLTVV.

This chain joins TRBV29-1 and TRBJ2-3; 11 bases agree with TRBD2. The CDR3 sequence is 14 residues long. V dropped 5 bases and J dropped 3; count of bases not matched to a gene: 4. The V gene's germline CDR1 is SQVTM and CDR2 ANQGSEA. Written as DNA, the CDR3 is TGCAGCGTTCCCACTAGCGGGAGAACAGATACGCAGTATTTT. Translation gives CSVPTSGRTDTQYF.

This clone was seen at least ten times. CDR3 DNA sequence: TGTGCCAGTAGGAGGCAGGGCCAGAACACTGAAGCTTTCTTT. Its protein is CASRRQGQNTEAFF. The genes are TRBV19 and TRBJ1-1; tentative D call: TRBD1 (5 bases). Germline CDR1 reads LNHDA; CDR2 reads SQIVND (reference sequence). Trimming pared 6 bases from V and 1 base from J, leaving 12 bases between. The CDR3 spans 14 residues.

J is TRBJ1-2 and V is TRBV5-1, with 7 bases lining up with TRBD1. Germline assignment: CDR1 SGHRS and CDR2 YFSETQ. This CDR3 has 15 residues. The V gene end was trimmed by 0 bases and the J gene end by 1 base; junction bases not matched to a gene: 3. The CDR3 DNA reads TGCGCCAGCAGCTTGGAGGGACAGATTAACTATGGCTACACCTTC. Translated, it gives CASSLEGQINYGYTF.

This rearrangement joins TRBV4-1 to TRBJ2-7; 7 nucleotides align to TRBD2. V lost 0 bases to trimming and J lost 4 bases; unmatched junction nucleotides: 6. This CDR3 is built from 15 residues. Germline V gives CDR1 MGHRA, CDR2 YSYEKL. The CDR3 here is CASSQEGTILYEQYF. The CDR3 coding sequence is TGCGCCAGCAGCCAAGAAGGGACTATTCTGTACGAGCAGTACTTC.

The rearrangement joins TRBV3-1 (or the pseudogene TRBV3-2) to TRBJ2-7, with TRBD2 matching over 11 bases. CDR1 and CDR2 (germline): LGHDT, YNNKEL (reference sequence). Losses at the gene ends were 2 bases for V and 7 bases for J; bases not matched to a gene: 4. The CDR3 runs 14 residues. CDR3 nucleotide sequence: TGTGCCAGCAGCCAAACCGGGACTAGCGGAGAGCAGTACTTC. This codes for CASSQTGTSGEQYF.

The chain joins TRBV27 to TRBJ2-7; TRBD1 agrees at 10 bases. The V gene end was trimmed by 5 bases and the J gene end by 5 bases; junction bases not matched to a gene: 6. The germline gives CDR1 MNHEY, CDR2 SMNVEV (reference sequence). This CDR3 region has 14 residues. The CDR3 region has the DNA TGTGCCAGCAGTCAAGGACAGGGGGAGAACGAGCAGTACTTC. It is translated as CASSQGQGENEQYF.

V and J are TRBV4-3 and TRBJ1-6, with 9 bases fitting TRBD1. Germline V lookup: CDR1 LGHNA, CDR2 YSLEER. The V segment lost 4 bases and the J segment 7 bases; nucleotides outside the gene matches: 5. The CDR3 is made up of 15 amino acids. The chain's CDR3 is CASSLTGGRNSPLHF. Here the CDR3 DNA reads TGCGCCAGCAGCCTGACAGGGGGTCGGAATTCACCCCTCCACTTT.

The chain carries TRBV10-3 and TRBJ1-6; the match to TRBD1 covers 7 bases. The CDR3 is made up of 16 amino acids. J gave up 6 bases and V 5 bases, and 10 bases lay outside the gene matches. Germline CDR1 and CDR2: ENHRY and SYGVKD. The CDR3 sequence: CAISTGQAALNSPLHF. CDR3 coding DNA: TGTGCCATCAGTACAGGACAGGCAGCTCTTAATTCACCCCTCCACTTT.

V and J are TRBV7-2 and TRBJ2-7; TRBD1 aligns across 8 bases. Germline lookup yields CDR1 SGHTA and CDR2 FQGNSA. The CDR3 sequence is 15 residues long. V lost 2 bases, J lost 3 bases, and 6 bases stayed unmatched. The CDR3 is CASSLRLGQGYEQYF. CDR3 bases: TGTGCCAGCAGCTTACGCCTAGGACAGGGCTACGAGCAGTACTTC.

The chain employs TRBV2 and TRBJ1-1; TRBD1 aligns across 8 bases. The V gene end was trimmed by 1 base and the J gene end by 5 bases; junction bases not matched to a gene: 15. Germline V gene data show CDR1 as SNHLY and CDR2 as FYNNEI. The CDR3 has 18 amino acids. CDR3 in DNA: TGTGCCAGCAGTGAAGTCAACACAGGGGGGAGGACTAGTACTGAAGCTTTCTTT. Encoded protein: CASSEVNTGGRTSTEAFF.